The TCR beta chain described here comes from a study of human CD8 memory T cell subsets. Germline CDR1 and CDR2: MDHEN and SYDVKM. The length of the CDR3 is 14 residues. UMI-labeled 5' RACE was used to make TCR beta libraries. TCRdb reprocessed the 5' RACE reads and stores each CDR3 protein as one record, lacking DNA. The table lists some 10,000 distinct CDR3 sequences. Sequenced input: CD8+ stem-like memory T cells (TSCM and TCM) sorted from PBMCs. Subset indicated: stem-like memory CD8 T cells (TSTEM), CCR7+ PD-1- TIGIT-. The chain has TRBV28 and TRBJ2-2; TCRdb selects TRBD1, and the lack of DNA leaves this call unchecked. This clonotype was sampled from a human donor in good health. The CDR3 region is CASSLVTGTGELFF.